Listed below are T cell receptor beta chains from one sample, sequenced in a study of T cells in localized non-small cell lung cancer. The repertoire was sequenced with immunoSEQ multiplex PCR; TCRdb's copy has only in-frame clones and lacks some. Of about 41,000 clones listed, roughly 84% are singletons. Sequencing was performed on PBMCs, taken before any cancer treatment. These receptors all stem from a man aged 35-69 years with stage II lung adenocarcinoma. Both conserved end residues are part of each CDR3. D genes are given only for firm matches. Size is omitted from some rows. Given values are once, few, many or a class for expanded clones.

>TRBV19|TRBJ1-6|NA|NA
TGTGCCAGTGCTGGGAATTCACCCCTCCACTTT
CASAGNSPLHF
>TRBV7-3|TRBJ2-2|NA|NA
TGTGCCAGCAGCTTAACGTACGACACCGGGGAGCTGTTTTTT
CASSLTYDTGELFF
>TRBV19|TRBJ1-1|few|NA
TGTGCCAGTAGTACTCTGGGGAACACTGAAGCTTTCTTT
CASSTLGNTEAFF
>TRBV9|TRBJ1-4|NA|TRBD1
TGTGCCAGCAGCGCAGGGGGTCTGGGAAAACTGTTTTTT
CASSAGGLGKLFF
>TRBV6-5|TRBJ2-3|few|NA
TGTGCCAGCAGTTCCTCGGCCTCTCGCACAGATACGCAGTATTTT
CASSSSASRTDTQYF
>TRBV15|TRBJ1-1|NA|NA
TGTGCCACCAGCAGTAGGGGGGATACTGAAGCTTTCTTT
CATSSRGDTEAFF
>TRBV6-5|TRBJ1-1|once|NA
TGTGCCAGCAGTTACACAGACACGAACACTGAAGCTTTCTTT
CASSYTDTNTEAFF
>TRBV6-5|TRBJ1-2|NA|NA
TGTGCCAGCAGTTACGGACCTTCCGATGGCTACACCTTC
CASSYGPSDGYTF
>TRBV5-4|TRBJ2-3|once|NA
TGTGCCAGCAGCTTGAGGACTAACGGGGGCACAGATACGCAGTATTTT
CASSLRTNGGTDTQYF
>TRBV18|TRBJ2-3|NA|NA
TGTGCCAGCTCACCACCGGTTCGAGATACGCAGTATTTT
CASSPPVRDTQYF
>TRBV18|TRBJ2-2|NA|NA
TGTGCCAGCTCACCGAACACCGGGGAGCTGTTTTTT
CASSPNTGELFF
>TRBV5-4|TRBJ2-5|NA|TRBD2
TGTGCCAGCAGCTTGCGTGGACTAGGAGAGACCCAGTACTTC
CASSLRGLGETQYF
>TRBV4-3|TRBJ2-7|few|NA
TGCGCCAGCAGCCAAGACAGGGGCCACTCCTACGAGCAGTACTTC
CASSQDRGHSYEQYF
>TRBV11-2|TRBJ1-1|NA|NA
TGTGCCAGCAGCTTAGGCCAGGCTCGGACTGAAGCTTTCTTT
CASSLGQARTEAFF
>TRBV29-1|TRBJ2-7|NA|TRBD2
TGCAGCGTGAGCGGGAGGGCCGGGGGTAACGAGCAGTACTTC
CSVSGRAGGNEQYF
>TRBV30|TRBJ2-7|NA|NA
TGTGCCTGGAGGGCCGACAGGGTGACTAGGTACGAGCAGTACTTC
CAWRADRVTRYEQYF
>TRBV5-4|TRBJ1-1|NA|NA
TGTGCCAGCAGCTTGCCGAATGGTGAAGCTTTCTTT
CASSLPNGEAFF
>TRBV28|TRBJ2-5|few|NA
TGTGCCAGCAGAACATCCAGGAAAGCAGAGACCCAGTACTTC
CASRTSRKAETQYF
>TRBV2|TRBJ2-2|NA|NA
TGTGCCAGCAGTGACTACAGGCCGAACACCGGGGAGCTGTTTTTT
CASSDYRPNTGELFF
>TRBV11-2|TRBJ2-7|NA|TRBD1
TGTGCCAGCAGCTTAGACGACAGGGTCTACGAGCAGTACTTC
CASSLDDRVYEQYF
>TRBV5-6|TRBJ2-2|NA|NA
TGTGCCAGCAGCTTAGGACAAGGGGGAAACACCGGGGAGCTGTTTTTT
CASSLGQGGNTGELFF
>TRBV18|TRBJ1-2|NA|NA
TGTGCCAGCTCACTGGGGATTGACTATGGCTACACCTTC
CASSLGIDYGYTF
>TRBV7-6|TRBJ2-7|NA|TRBD2
TGTGCCAGCAGCTCCGGGGGGGGATCGGACGAGCAGTACTTC
CASSSGGGSDEQYF
>TRBV6-1|TRBJ1-1|NA|NA
TGTGCCAGCAGGGAAAGCTCGGGCAGGGCTAACACTGAAGCTTTCTTT
CASRESSGRANTEAFF
>TRBV6-4|TRBJ2-2|NA|TRBD2
TGTGCCAGCAGTCCTAGCGGGGGGGCCAACACCGGGGAGCTGTTTTTT
CASSPSGGANTGELFF
>TRBV5-1|TRBJ2-1|NA|TRBD2
TGCGCCAGCAGCTTGGCCATGGAAATAGCGGGAGGGAAGTACAATGAGCAGTTCTTC
CASSLAMEIAGGKYNEQFF
>TRBV4-1|TRBJ1-2|NA|TRBD1
TGCGCCAGCAGCCAACAACAGGGGAATGGCTACACCTTC
CASSQQQGNGYTF
>TRBV7-2|TRBJ1-4|NA|NA
TGTGCTAGCAGCTCGCAAGGGTGGGGTGAAAAACTGTTTTTT
CASSSQGWGEKLFF
>TRBV27|TRBJ1-6|NA|TRBD1
TGTGCCAGCAGTTTCAGGGGGCAAAGCTCCTATAATTCACCCCTCCACTTT
CASSFRGQSSYNSPLHF
>TRBV27|TRBJ2-6|NA|NA
TGTGCCAGCAGTTTAAACTCTGGGGCCAACGTCCTGACTTTC
CASSLNSGANVLTF
>TRBV14|TRBJ2-1|NA|NA
TGTGCCAGCAGCCAGACGGGGGCTCTGTATGAGCAGTTCTTC
CASSQTGALYEQFF
>TRBV4-1|TRBJ2-2|NA|TRBD1
TGCGCCAGCAGCCAAGGGGGGACAGGGGCATCCGGGGAGCTGTTTTTT
CASSQGGTGASGELFF
>TRBV6-4|TRBJ1-2|once|NA
TGTGCCAGCAGTCCTGGGGTTTCGGCAGGAGGCTACACCTTC
CASSPGVSAGGYTF
>TRBV11-3|TRBJ2-2|NA|TRBD2
TGTGCCAGCAGCCCTCGGGGGGGCCTAATCACCGGGGAGCTGTTTTTT
CASSPRGGLITGELFF
>TRBV28|TRBJ1-2|NA|TRBD1
TGTGCCAGCAGTTTAAGCGGGACAGGGTGGTCGGTTACTGGCTACACCTTC
CASSLSGTGWSVTGYTF
>TRBV7-3|TRBJ2-1|NA|NA
TGTGCCAGCAGCCTAGGACAGTACAATGAGCAGTTCTTC
CASSLGQYNEQFF
>TRBV7-6|TRBJ1-1|NA|TRBD1
TGTGCCAGCAGCTTAGAGGGACAGGGACGAACTGAAGCTTTCTTT
CASSLEGQGRTEAFF
>TRBV6-1|TRBJ1-1|NA|NA
TGTGCCAGCACCAGTTCCTTCCCCCTTAACACTGAAGCTTTCTTT
CASTSSFPLNTEAFF
>TRBV5-1|TRBJ1-2|once|NA
TGCGCCAGCAGCGTCGACATGCTCTATGGCTACACCTTC
CASSVDMLYGYTF
>TRBV27|TRBJ1-6|NA|NA
TGTGCCAGCAGACCGGGCCGCAATAATTCACCCCTCCACTTT
CASRPGRNNSPLHF
>TRBV30|TRBJ2-2|medium-sized|NA
TGTGCCTGGAGTCGGACTCCCGAGACCGGGGAGCTGTTTTTT
CAWSRTPETGELFF
>TRBV28|TRBJ2-3|NA|NA
TGTGCCAGCAGTTCAGGGTTGGGGAACACAGATACGCAGTATTTT
CASSSGLGNTDTQYF
>TRBV6-1|TRBJ2-7|few|NA
TGTGCCTCGCACCGGGAGGTTACAGGGGAGCAGTACTTC
CASHREVTGEQYF
>TRBV5-1|TRBJ2-3|NA|TRBD2
TGCGCCAGCAGCTTCCGAGCGGGAGGGCCAGATACGCAGTATTTT
CASSFRAGGPDTQYF
>TRBV6-5|TRBJ1-1|NA|TRBD1
TGTGCCAGCAGGCCTCGGGACAGAATAAACACTGAAGCTTTCTTT
CASRPRDRINTEAFF
>TRBV19|TRBJ2-1|NA|TRBD2
TGTGCCAGTAGATTGACCGGGACTAACCCCTACAATGAGCAGTTCTTC
CASRLTGTNPYNEQFF
>TRBV7-1|TRBJ1-1|NA|TRBD1
TGTGCCAGCAGCATCAACAGGGGCACTGAAGCTTTCTTT
CASSINRGTEAFF
>TRBV7-3|TRBJ1-1|few|NA
TGTGCCAGCAGCTCCCAGTTGAACACTGAAGCTTTCTTT
CASSSQLNTEAFF
>TRBV5-4|TRBJ2-7|NA|TRBD1
TGTGCCAGCAGCTGGGGGCAGGGGGCTTACGAGCAGTACTTC
CASSWGQGAYEQYF